This TCR beta chain appears in the sequencing data of a study of blood T cells in healthy people across ages. This clonotype was found a few times. The study drew donors from healthy Caucasian individuals in Russia aged about 6 to 90. Unmatched junction bases numbered 7, after V lost 1 base and J lost 3 bases. The CDR3 spans 16 residues. Germline V gene sequence: CDR1 SEHNR, CDR2 FQNEAQ (reference sequence). It was with a sample-barcoded 5' primer and a J-beta primer mix that a second PCR of roughly 7 to 11 cycles was run. Template switching added a 12-random-nucleotide identifier to every cDNA molecule. MiXCR, applied by TCRdb to the 5' RACE reads, yields one record per CDR3 protein. The sample shows about 1.8 million distinct CDR3 sequences, approximately 50% of them seen only once.

The TCR comes from a woman in her forties in good health. The specimen sequenced was blood. J is TRBJ2-3 and V is TRBV7-9; 7 positions agree with TRBD2. CDR3 nucleotide sequence: TGTGCCAGCAGCTTAGGGTCCAGCGGGGCTACAGATACGCAGTATTTT. Amino acid sequence: CASSLGSSGATDTQYF.